The rows below give T cell receptor beta chains drawn from one sample of a study of blood T cell repertoires in COVID-19. Profiling relied on immunoSEQ multiplex PCR, and the TCRdb table lists in-frame clones only, not all of them. The sample lists 250,000 to 300,000 clones, approximately 85% occurring once. Sequencing input: PBMCs or T cells enriched from blood (not recorded which). The receptors were gathered from a woman aged 45-65 years who had recovered from COVID-19. The CDR3 runs from the conserved cysteine through the conserved F or W. The D gene is left open where the match is weak. Part of the rows lack a size; the others show once, few, many or a class for expanded clones.

D gene: NA
V gene: TRBV5-1
J gene: TRBJ1-1
clone size: NA
CDR3 DNA: TGCGCCAGCAGCCCCCATTCAGGGGCGAACACTGAAGCTTTCTTT
CDR3 protein: CASSPHSGANTEAFF

D gene: NA
V gene: TRBV5-1
J gene: TRBJ1-2
clone size: NA
CDR3 DNA: TGCGCCAGCAGCGAGACACAGGGATATGGCTACACCTTC
CDR3 protein: CASSETQGYGYTF

D gene: TRBD1
V gene: TRBV5-1
J gene: TRBJ2-3
clone size: NA
CDR3 DNA: TGCGCCAGCAGCTTTACAGGGGGCGCGGGCACAGATACGCAGTATTTT
CDR3 protein: CASSFTGGAGTDTQYF

D gene: TRBD2
V gene: TRBV5-5
J gene: TRBJ2-3
clone size: once
CDR3 DNA: TGTGCCAGCTCCCGGACTAGCGGGAGCTCTAGCACAGATACGCAGTATTTT
CDR3 protein: CASSRTSGSSSTDTQYF

D gene: TRBD2
V gene: TRBV28
J gene: TRBJ2-2
clone size: NA
CDR3 DNA: TGTGCCAGCAGGACTGGACTAGCGGGAGTTATGGCAACCGGGGAGCTGTTTTTT
CDR3 protein: CASRTGLAGVMATGELFF

D gene: TRBD2
V gene: TRBV3-1/TRBV3-2
J gene: TRBJ2-3
clone size: NA
CDR3 DNA: TGTGCCAGCAGCCAAGATAAACTAGCGGGGATAGGGACAGATACGCAGTATTTT
CDR3 protein: CASSQDKLAGIGTDTQYF

D gene: TRBD2
V gene: TRBV5-1
J gene: TRBJ2-1
clone size: NA
CDR3 DNA: TGCGCCAGCAGCTTGGGCGGGAGCGGGGAGCAGTTCTTC
CDR3 protein: CASSLGGSGEQFF

D gene: TRBD1
V gene: TRBV7-9
J gene: TRBJ2-7
clone size: NA
CDR3 DNA: TGTGCCAGCAGCTTATGGGACAGGGGGCGATACGAGCAGTACTTC
CDR3 protein: CASSLWDRGRYEQYF

D gene: TRBD2
V gene: TRBV19
J gene: TRBJ2-3
clone size: NA
CDR3 DNA: TGTGCCAGTAGTGACCCGGGACTAGCGAATGCGAATACGCAGTATTTT
CDR3 protein: CASSDPGLANANTQYF

D gene: TRBD2
V gene: TRBV7-9
J gene: TRBJ2-3
clone size: NA
CDR3 DNA: TGTGCCAGCAGCAAACGTGGAGTACTAGCGGCAGATACGCAGTATTTT
CDR3 protein: CASSKRGVLAADTQYF

D gene: NA
V gene: TRBV9
J gene: TRBJ1-2
clone size: NA
CDR3 DNA: TGTGCCAGCAGCGTCCCCTCCCGTGGCTACACCTTC
CDR3 protein: CASSVPSRGYTF

D gene: TRBD2
V gene: TRBV19
J gene: TRBJ2-1
clone size: once
CDR3 DNA: TGTGCCAGTAGCCTAGCGGGAGGTTGGAATGAGCAGTTCTTC
CDR3 protein: CASSLAGGWNEQFF

D gene: TRBD2
V gene: TRBV27
J gene: TRBJ2-3
clone size: NA
CDR3 DNA: TGTGCCAGCAGTCCCCACTCCGGGACTAGCGGTGGAGGAGATACGCAGTATTTT
CDR3 protein: CASSPHSGTSGGGDTQYF

D gene: NA
V gene: TRBV21-1
J gene: TRBJ2-4
clone size: NA
CDR3 DNA: TGTGCCAGCAGCAAAGTAGGCGGATTAGCCAAAAACATTCAGTACTTC
CDR3 protein: CASSKVGGLAKNIQYF

D gene: NA
V gene: TRBV27
J gene: TRBJ1-1
clone size: few
CDR3 DNA: TGTGCCAGCAGTTTGGGGGGTAGGGCTTTCTTT
CDR3 protein: CASSLGGRAFF

D gene: TRBD1
V gene: TRBV10-3
J gene: TRBJ1-2
clone size: NA
CDR3 DNA: TGTGCCATCAGTGTGGGACAGGGGTTGGGCGGAAACTATGGCTACACCTTC
CDR3 protein: CAISVGQGLGGNYGYTF

D gene: TRBD2
V gene: TRBV7-6
J gene: TRBJ2-1
clone size: NA
CDR3 DNA: TGTGCCAGCAGCTTGGCTAGCGGGCTGAACAATGAGCAGTTCTTC
CDR3 protein: CASSLASGLNNEQFF

D gene: TRBD2
V gene: TRBV7-9
J gene: TRBJ2-5
clone size: NA
CDR3 DNA: TGTGCCAGCAGGTCTAGCGGGACAAAGACCCAGTACTTC
CDR3 protein: CASRSSGTKTQYF

D gene: NA
V gene: TRBV30
J gene: TRBJ1-1
clone size: NA
CDR3 DNA: TGTGCCCGTCTTCGACTCACGAACACTGAAGCTTTCTTT
CDR3 protein: CARLRLTNTEAFF

D gene: NA
V gene: TRBV7-2
J gene: TRBJ1-6
clone size: NA
CDR3 DNA: TGTGCCAGCATCCCACGATCAGGGGTTAATTCACCCCTCCACTTT
CDR3 protein: CASIPRSGVNSPLHF

D gene: NA
V gene: TRBV2
J gene: TRBJ2-5
clone size: once
CDR3 DNA: TGTGCCAGCAGGTCCGACAGAGAGACCCAGTACTTC
CDR3 protein: CASRSDRETQYF

D gene: NA
V gene: TRBV5-1
J gene: TRBJ2-1
clone size: once
CDR3 DNA: TGCGCCAGCAGCGCCCACTTCGAGGTGCGTAATGAGCAGTTCTTC
CDR3 protein: CASSAHFEVRNEQFF

D gene: NA
V gene: TRBV19
J gene: TRBJ2-7
clone size: NA
CDR3 DNA: TGTGCCAGTAGTATACGGGTCTTTGGCGAGCAGTACTTC
CDR3 protein: CASSIRVFGEQYF

D gene: TRBD1
V gene: TRBV10-3
J gene: TRBJ1-5
clone size: NA
CDR3 DNA: TGTGCCATCAGCCCGGGACAGGGTATCAATCAGCCCCAGCATTTT
CDR3 protein: CAISPGQGINQPQHF

D gene: TRBD1
V gene: TRBV10-1
J gene: TRBJ1-5
clone size: NA
CDR3 DNA: TGCGCCAGCAGTGAGCGACAGGGTGAGCAGCCCCAGCATTTT
CDR3 protein: CASSERQGEQPQHF

D gene: TRBD2
V gene: TRBV29-1
J gene: TRBJ2-3
clone size: NA
CDR3 DNA: TGCAGCGCCCTCAGGGAGGGGTACACAGATACGCAGTATTTT
CDR3 protein: CSALREGYTDTQYF

D gene: TRBD1
V gene: TRBV6-5
J gene: TRBJ1-1
clone size: NA
CDR3 DNA: TGTGCCAGCAGTTACGTGGGGAACAGGGGTAACGCTGAAGCTTTCTTT
CDR3 protein: CASSYVGNRGNAEAFF

D gene: TRBD2
V gene: TRBV20-1
J gene: TRBJ2-5
clone size: NA
CDR3 DNA: TGCAGTGCTAGTAGGAGCGGGGGGGGTCAAGAGACCCAGTACTTC
CDR3 protein: CSASRSGGGQETQYF

D gene: NA
V gene: TRBV4-1
J gene: TRBJ1-5
clone size: NA
CDR3 DNA: TGCGCCAGCAGCCTCCCAACCGGAGACGGTCCCCCCCAGCATTTT
CDR3 protein: CASSLPTGDGPPQHF

D gene: NA
V gene: TRBV19
J gene: TRBJ1-2
clone size: NA
CDR3 DNA: TGTGCCAGTAGTATACAGGGAGGCTACACCTTC
CDR3 protein: CASSIQGGYTF

D gene: NA
V gene: TRBV5-5
J gene: TRBJ2-1
clone size: NA
CDR3 DNA: TGTGCCAGCAGCCCGAGCGGAGTGAATGAGCAGTTCTTC
CDR3 protein: CASSPSGVNEQFF

D gene: NA
V gene: TRBV7-2
J gene: TRBJ2-7
clone size: NA
CDR3 DNA: TGTGCCAGCAGCTTACTCGGGTTGGCTTTCTACGAGCAGTACTTC
CDR3 protein: CASSLLGLAFYEQYF

D gene: NA
V gene: TRBV28
J gene: TRBJ2-3
clone size: NA
CDR3 DNA: TGTGCCAGCGTGTTTAGCGGAAGCACAGATACGCAGTATTTT
CDR3 protein: CASVFSGSTDTQYF

D gene: TRBD1
V gene: TRBV10-2
J gene: TRBJ1-2
clone size: few
CDR3 DNA: TGCGCCAGCAGTGAGTCCAGGGGGCGCCTACGGGATGGCTACACCTTC
CDR3 protein: CASSESRGRLRDGYTF

D gene: NA
V gene: TRBV28
J gene: TRBJ2-3
clone size: NA
CDR3 DNA: TGTGCCAGCACTGCGGCAGATACGCAGTATTTT
CDR3 protein: CASTAADTQYF

D gene: NA
V gene: TRBV19
J gene: TRBJ1-2
clone size: NA
CDR3 DNA: TGTGCCAGTAGTATAGAGGCGGGGAACTATGGCTACACCTTC
CDR3 protein: CASSIEAGNYGYTF

D gene: TRBD1
V gene: TRBV2
J gene: TRBJ1-2
clone size: NA
CDR3 DNA: TGTGCCGCCATGGGTACAGGGGACTATGGCTACACCTTC
CDR3 protein: CAAMGTGDYGYTF

D gene: NA
V gene: TRBV7-3
J gene: TRBJ1-2
clone size: NA
CDR3 DNA: TGTGCCAGCAGCTTAACAACAGACTATGGCTACACCTTC
CDR3 protein: CASSLTTDYGYTF

D gene: TRBD1
V gene: TRBV27
J gene: TRBJ2-1
clone size: NA
CDR3 DNA: TGTGCCAGCACCTGGACAGGGGGGTACAATGAGCAGTTCTTC
CDR3 protein: CASTWTGGYNEQFF

D gene: TRBD1
V gene: TRBV7-6
J gene: TRBJ2-7
clone size: NA
CDR3 DNA: TGTGCCAGCAGCTTAGACCCCGGGACAGGGGTCTACGAGCAGTACTTC
CDR3 protein: CASSLDPGTGVYEQYF

D gene: NA
V gene: TRBV29-1
J gene: TRBJ2-1
clone size: NA
CDR3 DNA: TGCAGCGTTTCTCCAGGCAGCCTTAAGTTCTTC
CDR3 protein: CSVSPGSLKFF

D gene: NA
V gene: TRBV24-1
J gene: TRBJ2-1
clone size: NA
CDR3 DNA: TGTGCCACCAGTGATCCCGAGAAAGAGCAGTTCTTC
CDR3 protein: CATSDPEKEQFF

D gene: NA
V gene: TRBV3-1/TRBV3-2
J gene: TRBJ2-1
clone size: NA
CDR3 DNA: TGTGCCAGCAGCCATGGGGGGACTCGGAATGAGCAGTTCTTC
CDR3 protein: CASSHGGTRNEQFF

D gene: NA
V gene: TRBV10-3
J gene: TRBJ1-2
clone size: NA
CDR3 DNA: TGTGCCATCAGTCCCTTCCCCGGGGGTGACATCTATGGCTACACCTTC
CDR3 protein: CAISPFPGGDIYGYTF

D gene: NA
V gene: TRBV7-9
J gene: TRBJ1-1
clone size: NA
CDR3 DNA: TGTGCCAGCAGCTTAGAGGGGTTTACCACTGAAGCTTTCTTT
CDR3 protein: CASSLEGFTTEAFF

D gene: NA
V gene: TRBV29-1
J gene: TRBJ1-1
clone size: NA
CDR3 DNA: TGCAGCGTTGATGCAGGCCAGAACACTGAAGCTTTCTTT
CDR3 protein: CSVDAGQNTEAFF

D gene: TRBD2
V gene: TRBV5-5
J gene: TRBJ2-1
clone size: NA
CDR3 DNA: TGTGCCAGCAGTGGACTAGCCTTTAATGAGCAGTTCTTC
CDR3 protein: CASSGLAFNEQFF

D gene: TRBD1
V gene: TRBV7-2
J gene: TRBJ1-3
clone size: NA
CDR3 DNA: TGTGCCAGCAGCTTTGACAGGGGCCCTGGAAACACCATATATTTT
CDR3 protein: CASSFDRGPGNTIYF

D gene: TRBD1
V gene: TRBV6-5
J gene: TRBJ2-7
clone size: NA
CDR3 DNA: TGTGCCAGCAGTTCTTCCCCGGGACAGGGTTTCTACGAGCAGTACTTC
CDR3 protein: CASSSSPGQGFYEQYF

D gene: NA
V gene: TRBV28
J gene: TRBJ2-7
clone size: NA
CDR3 DNA: TGTGCCAGCAGCTTACTGGCAGGGAAGTACGAGCAGTACTTC
CDR3 protein: CASSLLAGKYEQYF

D gene: NA
V gene: TRBV5-4
J gene: TRBJ1-4
clone size: NA
CDR3 DNA: TGTGCCAGCAGCTTTAGGGGGGGCCAAAATGAAAAACTGTTTTTT
CDR3 protein: CASSFRGGQNEKLFF

D gene: NA
V gene: TRBV6-5
J gene: TRBJ1-3
clone size: NA
CDR3 DNA: TGTGCCAGCAGTTACTCGACCGGGTACTCTGGAAACACCATATATTTT
CDR3 protein: CASSYSTGYSGNTIYF

D gene: NA
V gene: TRBV5-1
J gene: TRBJ1-4
clone size: NA
CDR3 DNA: TGCGCCAGCAGGGTCGAGACTACCACTAATGAAAAACTGTTTTTT
CDR3 protein: CASRVETTTNEKLFF

D gene: TRBD1
V gene: TRBV19
J gene: TRBJ1-4
clone size: NA
CDR3 DNA: TGTGCCAGTAGCCGGGACAGTGGCGAAAAACTGTTTTTT
CDR3 protein: CASSRDSGEKLFF

D gene: TRBD1
V gene: TRBV27
J gene: TRBJ2-7
clone size: NA
CDR3 DNA: TGTGCCAGCAGTCTACTGGGGACAGGAGGCTACGAGCAGTACTTC
CDR3 protein: CASSLLGTGGYEQYF